Given below is one T cell receptor (beta chain) in context. It has no known antigen specificity. No base quality information exists; no much larger clone differs at one position. TCRbeta CDR3 regions were amplified from genomic DNA by means of the immunoSEQ Assay, a bias-controlled multiplex PCR. On the authors' methods: The number of nucleated cells in each sample was estimated by amplification of reference gene primers within the assay. To quantify the absolute abundance of each unique TCRbeta CDR3 rearrangement, sequence reads were collapsed and filtered. For each sample, productive Simpson clonality was calculated as the square root of Simpson's diversity index across productive rearrangements. TCRdb obtained this table from immuneACCESS and retained in-frame rearrangements with V and J assigned. These tables miss some clones; where compared with another copy, unresolved V genes account for less than half of the shortfall, and the remainder is unexplained. V and J calls plus clone size are reproduced from that table; the DNA served to infer D and trimming. The sample records fewer than 250,000 clones, 75% to 90% of which are singletons. The leading ten clones occupy more than 4.5% of the sample.

These data come from a study of blood T cell repertoires in COVID-19 (dated by TCRdb to about 2020). With respect to the entire study: Samples covering the acute and convalescent phases of COVID-19 were provided by collaborators in the United States, Italy and Spain. A freely available public database, intended as a resource for researchers studying the immune response to SARS-CoV-2, is where the repertoires were released. Nearly every sample came with metadata listing a de-identified subject ID, COVID-19 status, age in years and sex. The prospective study material was composed of cDNA or gDNA derived from T cells, B-cell-depleted T cells, or PBMCs. Where HLA class I and class II types were available, the types were taken from metadata supplied by the sample provider, not from assay-based typing. The samples were drawn from the first 160 participants of the ongoing ImmuneRACE study and from 1,254 subjects provided by 6 global collaborators. The dataset comprised deeply sampled blood TCRbeta repertoires from subjects exposed to, actively infected with, or recovered from COVID-19.

Each collaborating institution followed its own protocols to collect whole blood in K2EDTA tubes. Collaborator samples were shipped for TCRbeta analysis as frozen whole blood, isolated PBMCs, or DNA extracted from either sample type. General findings and caveats noted by the study authors: The amount of clinical and demographic metadata varied by source and participant and was provided uncurated.

CDR1 SGHDT and CDR2 YYEEEE were looked up in the germline V gene. The CDR3, cysteine through phenylalanine, is 17 amino acids long. Just CDR3 DNA is preserved here, 51 bases in frame from base 1. Trimming takes 3 bases off V and 4 bases off J; junction bases not matched to a gene: 10. Sequenced input: peripheral blood. This TCR came from a woman aged 40 to 55 with acute or convalescent COVID-19. The rearranged segments are TRBV5-6 and TRBJ1-3; TRBD1 lines up with 10 middle nucleotides. The CDR3 here reads CASSWRQGAGGGNTIYF. The DNA reads as follows: TGTGCCAGCAGCTGGCGACAGGGGGCCGGAGGAGGAAACACCATATATTTT.